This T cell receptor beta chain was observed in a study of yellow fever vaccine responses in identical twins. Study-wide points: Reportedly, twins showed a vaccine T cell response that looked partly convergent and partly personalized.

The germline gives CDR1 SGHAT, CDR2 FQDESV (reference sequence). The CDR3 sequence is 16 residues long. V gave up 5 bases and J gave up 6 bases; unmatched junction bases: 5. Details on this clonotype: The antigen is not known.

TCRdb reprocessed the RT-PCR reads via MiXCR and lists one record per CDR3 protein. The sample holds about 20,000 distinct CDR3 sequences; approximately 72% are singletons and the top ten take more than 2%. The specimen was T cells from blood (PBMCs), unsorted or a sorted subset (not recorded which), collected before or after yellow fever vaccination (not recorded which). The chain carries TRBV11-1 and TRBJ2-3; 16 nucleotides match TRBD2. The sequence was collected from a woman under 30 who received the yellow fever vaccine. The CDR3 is CASSLGLAGGRDTQYF. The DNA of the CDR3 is TGTGCCAGCAGCCTGGGACTAGCGGGAGGGCGTGATACGCAGTATTTT. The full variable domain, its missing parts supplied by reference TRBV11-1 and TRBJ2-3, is EAEVAQSPRYKITEKSQAVAFWCDPISGHATLYWYRQILGQGPELLVQFQDESVVDDSQLPKDRFSAERLKGVDSTLKIQPAELGDSAMYLCASSLGLAGGRDTQYFGPGTRLTVL.